This T cell receptor (beta chain) was observed in a study of T cells in Graves' hyperthyroidism and ophthalmopathy. In the study overall: At initial diagnosis, before any treatment had begun, peripheral blood was obtained.

Germline loops: CDR1 LNHDA, CDR2 SQIVND (reference sequence). This CDR3 has 15 residues. The trim removed 7 bases at V and 6 bases at J, leaving 9 bases unmatched. This clonotype was counted ten times or more. Stable hyperthyroidism: no ophthalmopathy progression over 18 months of follow-up. Template material for amplifying TCR beta CDR3 regions consisted of RNA transcripts. Using the HTBI primer set, a first-round RT-PCR was run on the TCR CDR3. MiXCR, applied by TCRdb to the multiplex PCR reads, yields one record per CDR3 protein. Among about 550,000 distinct CDR3 sequences listed, under 25% were seen once.

The chain recombines TRBV19 with TRBJ2-2, with 9 bases identical to TRBD2. This clonotype was sampled from a man aged 18 to 30 with Graves' hyperthyroidism. Sequenced sample: blood. CDR3 sequence: CASTKGLAGAGELFF. The CDR3 nucleotides read TGTGCCAGTACCAAGGGACTAGCAGGGGCCGGGGAGCTGTTTTTT.